In its sample, the clone carrying this T cell receptor (beta chain) was seen a few times. Its target is not known. This specimen comes from a study of T-cell memory formation after mild COVID-19. On the study more broadly: Largely donor-specific TCR clusters were found. Points from the study as a whole: Mostly located in CM and EM were contracting CD4+ clones, with contracting CD8+ clones located in EMRA. Later expanders leaned toward CD4+, whereas clones contracting from day 15 to 85 were balanced CD4/CD8.

Using constant-segment primers, 5'RACE produced TCR alpha and TCR beta cDNA libraries carrying sample barcodes and UMIs. TCRdb called the 5' RACE reads again in MiXCR, with one record for every CDR3 protein. The sample contains around 180,000 distinct CDR3 sequences, 18% of which appear only once. The V end lost 1 base, the J end lost 8 bases, and 26 bases lay between the germline ends. Germline V gives CDR1 LGHNA, CDR2 YNFKEQ. CDR3 size: 18 residues. The sequence was obtained from a man between 18 and 35 years old who had mild COVID-19 (a few samples of this study predate the infection). Cell type and time point are not known. V and J are TRBV4-2 and TRBJ1-1, with D hard to call. The sample taken for sequencing was PBMCs or a T cell subset sorted from them (not recorded which). CDR3 in amino acids: CASSQGALPEGRLSEAFF. Written as DNA, the CDR3 is TGTGCCAGCAGCCAAGGGGCTCTTCCAGAGGGTCGTCTGTCGGAAGCTTTCTTT.